This TCR beta chain emerged from a study of CD4+ T cells in melanoma. Broader study findings: In melanoma, neoantigen-specific CD4+ T cells reportedly differed in differentiation state. CD8+ T cell, macrophage and B cell function reportedly correlated with neoantigen-specific CD4+ T cells.

A remark on this clone: Its antigen is unknown.

Some clones are missing from TCRdb's copy, which holds only in-frame ones; the method was immunoSEQ multiplex PCR. This repertoire shows 20,000 or so clones, approximately 78% found once; its top ten account for 9.7%. This receptor was identified in a human donor with melanoma.

Here the CDR3 DNA reads TGCGCCAGCAGCTTGTTTGTGAATGAGCAGTTCTTC. This codes for CASSLFVNEQFF. V is TRBV5-1 and J is TRBJ2-1; unclear D gene. There are 12 residues in the CDR3. Trimming stripped 1 base from V and 7 bases from J, with 6 bases between. Germline CDR1 reads SGHRS; CDR2 reads YFSETQ. The entire variable domain, with the rest obtained from reference TRBV5-1 and TRBJ2-1, is as follows: KAGVTQTPRYLIKTRGQQVTLSCSPISGHRSVSWYQQTPGQGLQFLFEYFSETQRNKGNFPGRFSGRQFSNSRSEMNVSTLELGDSALYLCASSLFVNEQFFGPGTRLTVL.